Reported below is one T cell receptor (beta chain). Data came from immunoSEQ multiplex PCR; TCRdb stores just in-frame clones and leaves some out. Of hundreds of thousands of clones in the sample, approximately 90% were seen once. CDR3 length: 14 residues. Germline-derived CDR1 and CDR2 are GTSNPN and SVGIG (reference sequence). The V end was cut by 2 bases, the J end by 5 bases, with 13 bases between. The source of the sample is a study of blood T cell repertoires in COVID-19. The overall study: Donors in the United States, Italy and Spain gave samples during acute or convalescent COVID-19. T cells, B-cell-depleted T cells, or PBMCs provided the cDNA or gDNA that served as material.

The genes are TRBV30 and TRBJ1-5, with a tentative D call TRBD1 (5 bases). Sequencing was performed on peripheral blood. The origin of this receptor is a woman aged 30 to 39 with active or convalescent COVID-19. The chain's CDR3 is CAWSSGGGYQPQHF. The CDR3 DNA reads as TGTGCCTGGAGTAGTGGGGGGGGATATCAGCCCCAGCATTTT. Using reference TRBV30 and TRBJ1-5 for the parts outside the CDR3, the full variable domain is SQTIHQWPATLVQPVGSPLSLECTVEGTSNPNLYWYRQAAGRGLQLLFYSVGIGQISSEVPQNLSASRPQDRQFILSSKKLLLSDSGFYLCAWSSGGGYQPQHFGDGTRLSIL.